These 12 T cell receptor beta chains were sequenced from one sample in a study of CD8 T cells in ankylosing spondylitis. TCRdb independently ran MiXCR on the 5' RACE reads; one entry per CDR3 protein. The sample consists of under 950,000 distinct CDR3 sequences, about 20% of them appearing once. Study conclusions and caveats: What appeared characteristic of ankylosing spondylitis blood was a TCR beta motif of under 10 highly homologous variants.

These receptors' targets are unknown. The sequenced sample was blood, either unsorted or a sorted T cell fraction (not recorded which). Receptor source: a male donor with ankylosing spondylitis.

The genes are TRBV7-8 and TRBJ2-1, with unresolved D. This CDR3 contains 15 residues. Germline CDR1 reads SGHVS; CDR2 reads FQNEAQ. V lost 5 bases, J lost 9 bases, and 20 bases lay in between. CDR3 region: CASSPDIPAWFEQFF. As DNA, the CDR3 is TGTGCCAGCAGCCCAGACATCCCAGCTTGGTTTGAGCAGTTCTTC.

This clonotype was picked up a small number of times. The CDR3 spells CASRLTREARNEQFF. The DNA for the CDR3 is TGTGCCAGCCGTCTCACGCGGGAGGCTAGAAATGAGCAGTTCTTC. This chain connects TRBV6-1 to TRBJ2-1; 8 bases are shared with TRBD2. The CDR3 has 15 residues. With 8 bases clipped from V and 7 bases from J, the junction kept 13 bases outside the gene matches. Germline loops: CDR1 MNHNS, CDR2 SASEGT.

The table lists this clonotype with a few counts. The chain's CDR3 is CASSVGLGGQETQYF. DNA of the CDR3: TGCGCCAGCAGCGTGGGACTAGGAGGCCAAGAGACCCAGTACTTC. V gene TRBV5-1 combines with J gene TRBJ2-5, with 8 bases aligning to TRBD2. This CDR3 has 15 amino acids. Germline CDR1 reads SGHRS; CDR2 reads YFSETQ. Germline trimming cut 4 bases from V and 1 base from J; bases unmatched to any gene: 6.

A few counts support this clonotype. The CDR3 DNA reads TGTGCCAGCAGCTTAGCGGGAAAGGACAACCAAGAGACCCAGTACTTC. Translated: CASSLAGKDNQETQYF. The chain employs TRBV7-9 and TRBJ2-5; possibly TRBD1 for D (5 bases). Germline lookup yields CDR1 SEHNR and CDR2 FQNEAQ (reference sequence). V lost 0 bases to trimming and J lost 0 bases, with 11 bases between them. This CDR3 contains 16 residues.

This clonotype was detected a few times. The rearrangement uses TRBV12-3 or TRBV12-4 and TRBJ2-7; D assignment may be TRBD1 or TRBD2 (5 bases each). This CDR3 region has 16 residues. V was shortened by 3 bases and J by 3 bases, with 18 bases between the two germline ends. The CDR3 DNA follows: TGTGCCAGCAGTTTTACAGGCGGGCTTAAAATCTACGAGCAGTACTTC. Encoded protein: CASSFTGGLKIYEQYF.

The CDR3 DNA follows: TGCGCCAGCAGCTTGGCCTTGGGGAGCCAAGAGACCCAGTACTTC. It encodes CASSLALGSQETQYF. The chain combines TRBV5-1 with TRBJ2-5, with D perhaps matching TRBD2 (5 bases). The germline CDR1 and CDR2 sequences are SGHRS and YFSETQ. The germline V and J ends were trimmed by 0 bases and 1 base, with 10 bases remaining between them. This CDR3 comprises 15 residues.

The chain joins TRBV30 to TRBJ1-5; the D is unclear. Germline CDR1 GTSNPN, CDR2 SVGIG (reference sequence). The CDR3 is 14 amino acids. Trimming cost V 6 bases and J 0 bases, with 12 bases left between them. The CDR3: CACGPEYSNQPQHF. Written as DNA, the CDR3 is TGTGCCTGCGGGCCTGAATATAGCAATCAGCCCCAGCATTTT.

This clonotype was seen a few times. The chain carries TRBV5-5 and TRBJ1-3; the D is unclear. Germline loops: CDR1 SGHKS, CDR2 YYEKEE (reference sequence). V was clipped by 0 bases and J by 3 bases, with 7 bases between them. The CDR3 runs to 14 residues. The CDR3 spells CASSLEVYGNTIYF. The CDR3 DNA reads as TGTGCCAGCAGCTTGGAGGTTTATGGAAACACCATATATTTT.

This chain joins TRBV29-1 and TRBJ1-2; D possibly corresponds to TRBD1 (5 bases). The CDR3 is 14 residues long. V shed 5 bases and J shed 4 bases, with 17 bases lying between them. Germline V lookup: CDR1 SQVTM, CDR2 ANQGSEA. Here the CDR3 reads CSVSATTEIYGYTF. The DNA for the CDR3 is TGCAGCGTTTCGGCCACGACAGAGATCTATGGCTACACCTTC.

This clonotype was seen only a few times. V gene TRBV7-2 combines with J gene TRBJ2-3; D perhaps matches TRBD2 (6 bases). V dropped 5 bases and J dropped 1 base, with 10 bases sitting between them. Germline loops: CDR1 SGHTA, CDR2 FQGNSA. The CDR3 is 14 residues long. CDR3 nucleotides: TGTGCCAGCAGCGTCTCGGGGGGCACAGATACGCAGTATTTT. Encoded protein: CASSVSGGTDTQYF. The full variable domain, with the rest looked up from reference TRBV7-2 and TRBJ2-3, is GAGVSQSPSNKVTEKGKDVELRCDPISGHTALYWYRQSLGQGLEFLIYFQGNSAPDKSGLPSDRFSAERTGGSVSTLTIQRTQQEDSAVYLCASSVSGGTDTQYFGPGTRLTVL.

This clonotype turned up a few times. This chain uses TRBV2 with TRBJ1-2, with D maybe TRBD1 (5 bases). Trimming cost V 11 bases and J 6 bases, with 28 bases left between them. Per the germline V gene, CDR1 is SNHLY and CDR2 is FYNNEI. There are 16 residues in the CDR3. As DNA, the CDR3 is TGTGCCTCGAGGTTGGAGAGGGGCCTTCTTTTTGATGGCTACACCTTC. The encoded protein is CASRLERGLLFDGYTF. Supplemented by reference TRBV2 and TRBJ1-2, the full variable domain reads EPEVTQTPSHQVTQMGQEVILRCVPISNHLYFYWYRQILGQKVEFLVSFYNNEISEKSEIFDDQFSVERPDGSNFTLKIRSTKLEDSAMYFCASRLERGLLFDGYTFGSGTRLTVV.

The rearrangement joins TRBV28 to TRBJ1-5, with D unresolved. Trimming took off 7 bases at V and 5 bases at J, with 9 bases between the two ends. CDR1 is MDHEN, CDR2 SYDVKM, per germline. The length of the CDR3 is 12 residues. The chain's CDR3 is CASNLLDQPQHF. The CDR3 DNA reads as TGTGCCAGCAATCTTCTGGATCAGCCCCAGCATTTT. The full variable domain, rest sourced from reference TRBV28 and TRBJ1-5, is DVKVTQSSRYLVKRTGEKVFLECVQDMDHENMFWYRQDPGLGLRLIYFSYDVKMKEKGDIPEGYSVSREKKERFSLILESASTNQTSMYLCASNLLDQPQHFGDGTRLSIL.